Below, 5 T cell receptor beta chains from the same sample are listed, as sequenced in a study of CD4 and CD8 cells across lung adenocarcinoma regions. Each CDR3 protein is one row after TCRdb ran MiXCR on the PCR reads. This sample carries about 2,000 distinct CDR3 sequences, over 40% of them seen once, and the ten largest clones take 20% to 25%. Sequences were obtained from CD4+ T cells from the center of a lung tumor. These receptors came from a female donor with lung adenocarcinoma. The CD4 and CD8 labels of this study may be unreliable.

The V call is TRBV6-1, the J call TRBJ1-5, with D unresolved. The CDR3 contains 13 residues. Germline V gene sequence: CDR1 MNHNS, CDR2 SASEGT. V was clipped by 7 bases and J by 5 bases, with 12 bases between them. Written as DNA, the CDR3 is TGTGCCAGCATGAGGTCTCAGGATCAGCCCCAGCATTTT. Its protein product is CASMRSQDQPQHF.

Only a few counts were recorded for this clonotype. The chain has TRBV6-1 and TRBJ1-4; possible D gene TRBD1, 5 bases. The V gene's germline CDR1 is MNHNS and CDR2 SASEGT. The CDR3 spans 13 residues. V was shortened by 7 bases and J by 4 bases, with 10 bases between the two germline ends. CDR3 sequence (DNA): TGTGCCAGCATGGCAGGGAATAATGAAAAACTGTTTTTT. Protein sequence: CASMAGNNEKLFF.

CDR3 DNA: TGTGCCAGCAGCTTAGTAAGGGGCAGAGAAGCTTTCTTT. This translates into CASSLVRGREAFF. The chain combines TRBV7-2 with TRBJ1-1, with D perhaps matching TRBD1 (5 bases). Germline V gene sequence: CDR1 SGHTA, CDR2 FQGNSA. V dropped 1 base and J dropped 8 bases, with 11 bases sitting between them. This CDR3 is built from 13 residues.

This clonotype is medium-sized. The chain couples TRBV6-1 to TRBJ2-1; D is ambiguous. The DNA matches TRBJ2-5 better at its end, which makes the J call doubtful. The CDR3 is 14 amino acids. CDR1 MNHNS and CDR2 SASEGT come from the germline V gene. The CDR3 DNA reads TGTGCCAGCACTATCACACCCGCCGCGGAGACCCAGTACTTC. Residues: CASTITPAAETQYF.

The genes are TRBV12-3 or TRBV12-4 and TRBJ2-1; 10 nucleotides agree with TRBD1. The ends lost 0 bases at V and 6 bases at J; junction bases unmatched: 2. The CDR3 has 15 amino acids. DNA for the CDR3: TGTGCCAGCAGTTTAGCGGGACAGGGGATCAATGAGCAGTTCTTC. Translated, it gives CASSLAGQGINEQFF.